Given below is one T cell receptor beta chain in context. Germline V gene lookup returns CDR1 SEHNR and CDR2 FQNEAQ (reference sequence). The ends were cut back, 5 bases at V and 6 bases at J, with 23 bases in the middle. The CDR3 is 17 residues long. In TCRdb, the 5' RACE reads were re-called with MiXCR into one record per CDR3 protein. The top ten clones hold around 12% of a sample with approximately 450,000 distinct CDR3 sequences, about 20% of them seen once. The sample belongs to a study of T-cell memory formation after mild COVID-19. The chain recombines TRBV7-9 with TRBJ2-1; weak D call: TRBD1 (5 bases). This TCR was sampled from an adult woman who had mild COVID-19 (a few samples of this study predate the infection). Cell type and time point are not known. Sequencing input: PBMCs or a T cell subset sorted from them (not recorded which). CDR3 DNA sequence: TGTGCCAGCAGCCCCCCCCCAGGGATTAGCAAGATCAATGAGCAGTTCTTC. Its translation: CASSPPPGISKINEQFF.